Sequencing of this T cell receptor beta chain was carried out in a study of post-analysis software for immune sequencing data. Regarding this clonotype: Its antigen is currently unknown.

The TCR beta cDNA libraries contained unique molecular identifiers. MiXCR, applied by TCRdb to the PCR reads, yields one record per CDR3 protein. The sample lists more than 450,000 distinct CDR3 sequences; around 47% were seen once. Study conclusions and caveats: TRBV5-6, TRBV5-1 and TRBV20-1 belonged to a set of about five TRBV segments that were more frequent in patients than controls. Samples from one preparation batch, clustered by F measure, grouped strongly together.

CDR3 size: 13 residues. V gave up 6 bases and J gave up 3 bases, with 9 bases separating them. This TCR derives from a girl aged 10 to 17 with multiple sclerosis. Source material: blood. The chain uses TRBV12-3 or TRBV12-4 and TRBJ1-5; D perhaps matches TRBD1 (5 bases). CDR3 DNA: TGTGCCAGCAGCCACGGGACCAATCAGCCCCAGCATTTT. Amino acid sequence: CASSHGTNQPQHF.